Following are 9 T cell receptor beta chains from one sample sequenced in a study of blood T cell repertoires in COVID-19. The data were produced by immunoSEQ multiplex PCR, yet TCRdb's version contains in-frame clones alone and is incomplete. This sample yields about 300,000 clones, of which approximately 90% are seen a single time; 6.3% belongs to the top ten. The sequenced sample was peripheral blood. Receptor source: a woman aged 50 to 65 with COVID-19, enrolled during active disease.

This clone was found once. J is TRBJ2-7 and V is TRBV12-3 or TRBV12-4; maybe TRBD1 (5 bases). The CDR3 is 13 residues long. Trimming stripped 5 bases from V and 7 bases from J, with 15 bases between. This chain's CDR3 is CASSRVGQGEQYF. The CDR3 DNA reads TGTGCCAGCAGTAGGGTTGGACAAGGAGAGCAGTACTTC.

This clone has a single count. The rearrangement joins TRBV11-3 to TRBJ2-5; TRBD2 agrees at 8 bases. V lost 5 bases, J lost 4 bases, and 9 bases stayed unmatched. Germline V gives CDR1 SGHNT, CDR2 YENEEA. The CDR3 consists of 15 residues. CDR3 DNA sequence: TGTGCCAGCAGCCTCCGCAGCGGGAGAGGAGAGACCCAGTACTTC. This sequence encodes CASSLRSGRGETQYF.

The V gene is TRBV7-6, the J gene TRBJ1-1, with D possibly TRBD1 on 5 matching bases. This CDR3 is built from 15 residues. V dropped 4 bases and J dropped 1 base, with 13 bases sitting between them. CDR1 SGHVS and CDR2 FNYEAQ come from the germline V gene. The CDR3 here is CASSWGGAPNTEAFF. The CDR3 nucleotides read TGTGCCAGCAGCTGGGGTGGGGCACCGAACACTGAAGCTTTCTTT.

This chain connects TRBV3-1 (or the pseudogene TRBV3-2) to TRBJ2-7; D is possibly TRBD1 (6 bases). Trimming took off 0 bases at V and 6 bases at J, with 12 bases between the two ends. Germline V gene lookup returns CDR1 LGHDT and CDR2 YNNKEL (reference sequence). The CDR3 loop spans 14 amino acids. CDR3 amino acids: CASSQDGGGFEQYF. CDR3 DNA: TGTGCCAGCAGCCAAGATGGGGGCGGGTTCGAGCAGTACTTC.

Turning to this clone: The same CDR3 arises from other DNA sequences in this sample as well. The chain is built from TRBV29-1 and TRBJ2-7, with 15 nucleotides matching TRBD2. The germline V gene has CDR1 SQVTM and CDR2 ANQGSEA. This CDR3 comprises 16 residues. V was pared by 3 bases and J by 4 bases, with 7 bases of the junction left unmatched. CDR3 DNA: TGCAGCGTTGAGGGACTAGCGGGAGGACTGACATACGAGCAGTACTTC. Its protein is CSVEGLAGGLTYEQYF.

The chain links TRBV19 to TRBJ2-4, with D perhaps matching TRBD2 (5 bases). The germline CDR1 and CDR2 sequences are LNHDA and SQIVND (reference sequence). Trimming shortened V by 2 bases and J by 1 base, and 9 bases separated the two germline ends. This CDR3 spans 15 amino acids. The CDR3 sequence: CASSIQEAAKNIQYF. CDR3 DNA sequence: TGTGCCAGTAGTATACAGGAGGCGGCCAAAAACATTCAGTACTTC. Variable domain in full (rest from reference TRBV19 and TRBJ2-4): DGGITQSPKYLFRKEGQNVTLSCEQNLNHDAMYWYRQDPGQGLRLIYYSQIVNDFQKGDIAEGYSVSREKKESFPLTVTSAQKNPTAFYLCASSIQEAAKNIQYFGAGTRLSVL.

Here the CDR3 reads CASRLTGNTGELFF. In nucleotides, the CDR3 is TGTGCCAGTAGACTGACAGGGAACACCGGGGAGCTGTTTTTT. The J gene is TRBJ2-2, the V gene TRBV19; D is perhaps TRBD1 (6 bases). V lost 6 bases to trimming and J lost 1 base, with 9 bases between them. This CDR3 comprises 14 residues. The germline CDR1 and CDR2 sequences are LNHDA and SQIVND (reference sequence). The variable domain in full, completed from reference TRBV19 and TRBJ2-2, reads DGGITQSPKYLFRKEGQNVTLSCEQNLNHDAMYWYRQDPGQGLRLIYYSQIVNDFQKGDIAEGYSVSREKKESFPLTVTSAQKNPTAFYLCASRLTGNTGELFFGEGSRLTVL.

This sequence joins TRBV13 and TRBJ2-7, with 9 bases that match TRBD2. The trim removed 5 bases at V and 2 bases at J, leaving 10 bases unmatched. The CDR3 sequence is 16 residues long. Germline-derived CDR1 and CDR2 are PRHDT and FYEKMQ (reference sequence). The chain's CDR3 is CASSRWGLAGAYEQYF. The CDR3 nucleotides are TGTGCCAGCAGCCGATGGGGATTAGCGGGAGCCTACGAGCAGTACTTC. Full variable domain (outside the CDR3, taken from reference TRBV13 and TRBJ2-7): AAGVIQSPRHLIKEKRETATLKCYPIPRHDTVYWYQQGPGQDPQFLISFYEKMQSDKGSIPDRFSAQQFSDYHSELNMSSLELGDSALYFCASSRWGLAGAYEQYFGPGTRLTVT.

V and J are TRBV12-3 or TRBV12-4 and TRBJ2-1; 7 bases align to TRBD2. Trimming cost V 8 bases and J 7 bases; bases outside gene matches: 8. CDR3 length: 13 amino acids. CDR3 nucleotide sequence: TGTGCCAGCGTTGGGTGGGGGGGGAATGAGCAGTTCTTC. Amino acid sequence: CASVGWGGNEQFF.